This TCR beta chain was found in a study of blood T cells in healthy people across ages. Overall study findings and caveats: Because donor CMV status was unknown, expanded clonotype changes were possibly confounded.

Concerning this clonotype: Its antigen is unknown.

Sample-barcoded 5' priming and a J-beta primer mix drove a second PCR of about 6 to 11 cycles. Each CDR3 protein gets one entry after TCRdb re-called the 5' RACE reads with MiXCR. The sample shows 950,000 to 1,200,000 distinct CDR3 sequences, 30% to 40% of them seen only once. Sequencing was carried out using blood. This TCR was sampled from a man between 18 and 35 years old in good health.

The CDR3 sequence: CSARWAGNIDTEAFF. Here the CDR3 DNA reads TGCAGTGCTAGATGGGCAGGGAATATAGACACTGAAGCTTTCTTT. The gene calls are TRBV20-1 and TRBJ1-1; TRBD1 is a possible D gene (5 bases). The CDR3 consists of 15 residues. V lost 2 bases to trimming and J lost 3 bases, with 16 bases between them. Germline V gene sequence: CDR1 DFQATT, CDR2 SNEGSKA (reference sequence).